Sequencing of this T cell receptor (beta chain) was carried out in a study of T cell responses to AZD1222 COVID-19 vaccine. This CDR3 is 14 amino acids long. The germline V gene encodes CDR1 LGHNA and CDR2 YSLEER. Trimming took 0 bases from V and 4 from J, leaving 7 bases between them. Produced via immunoSEQ multiplex PCR; TCRdb's table is partial and in-frame only. In the table there are more than 140,000 clones, 88% of which are singletons. The chain carries TRBV4-3 and TRBJ2-1, with unresolved D. Sequences were derived from peripheral blood, sampled on day 0 of MenACWY control vaccination. The clonotype was recovered from an adult in good health. The CDR3 reads CASSQESTYNEQFF. The CDR3 DNA follows: TGCGCCAGCAGCCAAGAATCTACGTACAATGAGCAGTTCTTC.